Listed below are T cell receptor beta chains from one sample, sequenced in a study of monozygotic twins with inflammatory bowel disease. With the 5' RACE reads reprocessed, TCRdb shows one record per CDR3 protein and no DNA. The table for this sample gives under 200,000 distinct CDR3 sequences. The sequenced sample consisted of blood. Source of these receptors: a human donor with ulcerative colitis or Crohn's disease, or a healthy co-twin of an affected twin (not recorded which). CDR3s include the opening cysteine and the closing phenylalanine or tryptophan.

v_gene: TRBV4-2
j_gene: TRBJ2-7
CDR3aa: CASSQDQGASYEQYF

v_gene: TRBV9
j_gene: TRBJ2-7
CDR3aa: CASSVEGTASYEQYF

v_gene: TRBV5-1
j_gene: TRBJ2-7
CDR3aa: CASSLAGSSGYEQYF

v_gene: TRBV4-2
j_gene: TRBJ2-1
CDR3aa: CASSRLSGTSGGNNEQFF

v_gene: TRBV12-3/TRBV12-4
j_gene: TRBJ1-1
CDR3aa: CASSLYGGTEAFF

v_gene: TRBV6-1
j_gene: TRBJ2-3
CDR3aa: CASSPGGSERLAQYF

v_gene: TRBV27
j_gene: TRBJ1-2
CDR3aa: CASSFFPDNYGYTF

v_gene: TRBV24-1
j_gene: TRBJ2-5
CDR3aa: CATSVLTGAQETQYF

v_gene: TRBV5-5
j_gene: TRBJ2-7
CDR3aa: CASSSDRDYEQYF

v_gene: TRBV4-1
j_gene: TRBJ2-1
CDR3aa: CASSREGQADSYNEQFF

v_gene: TRBV20-1
j_gene: TRBJ1-4
CDR3aa: CSARDPEGASEKLFF

v_gene: TRBV20-1
j_gene: TRBJ1-2
CDR3aa: CSAQGQGLGGYTF